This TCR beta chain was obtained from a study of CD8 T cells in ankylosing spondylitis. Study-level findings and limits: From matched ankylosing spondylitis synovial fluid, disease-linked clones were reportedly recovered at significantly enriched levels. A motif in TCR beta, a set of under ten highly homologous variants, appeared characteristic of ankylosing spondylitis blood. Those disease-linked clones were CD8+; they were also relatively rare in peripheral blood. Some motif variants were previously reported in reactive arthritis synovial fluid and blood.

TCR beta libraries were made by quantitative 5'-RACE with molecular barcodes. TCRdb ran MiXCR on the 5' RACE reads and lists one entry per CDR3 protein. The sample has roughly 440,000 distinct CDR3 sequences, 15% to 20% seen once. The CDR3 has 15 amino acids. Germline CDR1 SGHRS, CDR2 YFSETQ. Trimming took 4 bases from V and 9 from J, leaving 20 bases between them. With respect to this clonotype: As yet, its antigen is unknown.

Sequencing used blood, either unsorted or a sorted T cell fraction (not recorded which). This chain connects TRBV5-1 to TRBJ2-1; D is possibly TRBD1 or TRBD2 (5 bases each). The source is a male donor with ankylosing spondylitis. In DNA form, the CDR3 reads TGCGCCAGCAGCGGGGACCCCGGGGTTGGTGGTGAGCAGTTCTTC. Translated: CASSGDPGVGGEQFF.